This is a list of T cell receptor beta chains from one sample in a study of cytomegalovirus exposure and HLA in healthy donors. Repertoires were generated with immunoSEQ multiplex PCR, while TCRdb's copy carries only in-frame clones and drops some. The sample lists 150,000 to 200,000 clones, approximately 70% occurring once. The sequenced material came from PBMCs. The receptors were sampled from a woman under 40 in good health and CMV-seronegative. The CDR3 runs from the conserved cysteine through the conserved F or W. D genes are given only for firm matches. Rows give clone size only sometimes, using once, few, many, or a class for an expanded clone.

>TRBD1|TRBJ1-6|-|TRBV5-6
TGTGCCAGCAGCTTGGCCCCTTTGGACAGGGCAAATTCACCCCTCCACTTT
CASSLAPLDRANSPLHF
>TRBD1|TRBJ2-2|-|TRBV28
TGTGCCACCAAAGGACAGGGGGTGGCCGGGGAGCTGTTTTTT
CATKGQGVAGELFF
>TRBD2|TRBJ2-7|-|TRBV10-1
TGCGCCAGCAGTGAGTCAGCTAGCGGAACCTACGAGCAGTACTTC
CASSESASGTYEQYF
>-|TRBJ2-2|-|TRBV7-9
TGTGCCAGCAGCTCCCAAGGGAGACGCACCGGGGAGCTGTTTTTT
CASSSQGRRTGELFF
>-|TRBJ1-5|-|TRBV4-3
TGCGCCAGCAGCCAAACCCGGTTGCAGCCCCAGCATTTT
CASSQTRLQPQHF
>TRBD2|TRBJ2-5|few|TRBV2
TGTGCCAGCAGTGGGAGTAGCGGGGGGGCCGTAGAGACCCAGTACTTC
CASSGSSGGAVETQYF
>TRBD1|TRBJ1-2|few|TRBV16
TGTGCCAGCAGCCAATCGGAGGCGGGACAGGGGATTTCTGGCTACACCTTC
CASSQSEAGQGISGYTF
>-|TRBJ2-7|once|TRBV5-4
TGTGCCAGCAGTATCGGGACACTTTACGAGCAGTACTTC
CASSIGTLYEQYF
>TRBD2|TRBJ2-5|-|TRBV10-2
TGCGCCAGCAGTGAGGCGGGGGGGCGAGAGACCCAGTACTTC
CASSEAGGRETQYF
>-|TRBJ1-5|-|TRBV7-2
TGTGCCACCCAGGCCCAGAGCAATCAGCCCCAGCATTTT
CATQAQSNQPQHF
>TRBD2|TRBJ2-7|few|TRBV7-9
TGTTCCAGCAGCTTAGTTCTAGCGGGTTCCTACGAGCAGTACTTC
CSSSLVLAGSYEQYF
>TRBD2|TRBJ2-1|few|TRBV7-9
TGTGCCAGCAGCGTAGGGACTAGCGGGTACAATGAGCAGTTCTTC
CASSVGTSGYNEQFF
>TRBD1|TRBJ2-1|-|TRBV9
TGTGCCAGCAGCGTAGTAGACAGGGGCTCCTACAATGAGCAGTTCTTC
CASSVVDRGSYNEQFF
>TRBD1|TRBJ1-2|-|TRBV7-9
TGTGCCAGCAGCTTAGCGGGTCCGGGACAGGGCTATGGCTACACCTTC
CASSLAGPGQGYGYTF
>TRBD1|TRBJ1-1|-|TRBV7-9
TGTGCCAGCAGCTTGATCTCCGGGACAGGGTGGGGGGCCACTGAAGCTTTCTTT
CASSLISGTGWGATEAFF
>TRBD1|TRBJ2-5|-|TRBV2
TGTGCCAGCAGTGAAAATGGGAGCGGCGGACAGGGTTTTGGGACCCAGTACTTC
CASSENGSGGQGFGTQYF
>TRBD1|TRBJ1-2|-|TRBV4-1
TGCGCCAGCAGCCAAGGGACAGGCCGAAACTATGGCTACACCTTC
CASSQGTGRNYGYTF
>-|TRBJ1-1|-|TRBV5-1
TGCGCCAGCAGCTTGGGGTCGGTTGTAATCAACACTGAAGCTTTCTTT
CASSLGSVVINTEAFF
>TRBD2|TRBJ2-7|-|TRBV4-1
TGCGCCAGCAGCCCCCGGGGCGTAGCGGGGGTGAGCCGCTACGAGCAGTACTTC
CASSPRGVAGVSRYEQYF
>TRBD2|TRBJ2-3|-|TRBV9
TGTGCCAGCAGCGTAGGAAACGGGAGGGGATCGCAGTATTTT
CASSVGNGRGSQYF
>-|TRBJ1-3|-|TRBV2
TGTGCCAGCAGAAGGAGGGTAGGCAACACCATATATTTT
CASRRRVGNTIYF
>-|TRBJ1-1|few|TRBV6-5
TGTGCCAGCAGCCTCAACTTGAACACTGAAGCTTTCTTT
CASSLNLNTEAFF
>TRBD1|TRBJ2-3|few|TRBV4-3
TGCGCCAGCAGCTCACAGGGGAGCACAGATACGCAGTATTTT
CASSSQGSTDTQYF
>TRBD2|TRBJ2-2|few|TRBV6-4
TGTGCCAGCAGTGATAGCTGGACTAGTCGAACCGGGGAGCTGTTTTTT
CASSDSWTSRTGELFF
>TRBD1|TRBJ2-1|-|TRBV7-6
TGTGCCAGCAGCTTGGCGGGACAGGGGAACAATGAGCAGTTCTTC
CASSLAGQGNNEQFF
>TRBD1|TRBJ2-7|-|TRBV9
TGTGCCAGCAGCGTAGTCGGGACAGGGGGCGACGAGCAGTACTTC
CASSVVGTGGDEQYF
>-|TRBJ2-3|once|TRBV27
TGTGCCAGCAGTTTTCAGGGAACAGATACGCAGTATTTT
CASSFQGTDTQYF
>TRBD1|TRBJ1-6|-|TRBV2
TGTGCCAGCATTTTGACAGGGATGAATTCACCCCTCCACTTT
CASILTGMNSPLHF
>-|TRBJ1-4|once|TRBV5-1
TGCGCCAGCAGCTGTCAAACAGGGAAGGGAAATGAAAAACTGTTTTTT
CASSCQTGKGNEKLFF
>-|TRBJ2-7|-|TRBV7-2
TGTGCCAGCAGCTTAGAGCCCAGGGGTTACGAGCAGTACTTC
CASSLEPRGYEQYF
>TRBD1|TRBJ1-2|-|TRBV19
TGTGCCAGTGGGGACAGGCCCGGTGGCTACACCTTC
CASGDRPGGYTF
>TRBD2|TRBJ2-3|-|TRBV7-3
TGTGCCAGCAGCTTAACCTGGACTAGCGGGGGGCGGCCAGATACGCAGTATTTT
CASSLTWTSGGRPDTQYF
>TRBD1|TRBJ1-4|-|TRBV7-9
TGTGCCAGCAGCTCTACGGACAGGATAGGAAAACTGTTTTTT
CASSSTDRIGKLFF
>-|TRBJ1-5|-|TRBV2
TGTGCCAGCAGTGAAGGGGGCGCTGGAGTCAATCAGCCCCAGCATTTT
CASSEGGAGVNQPQHF
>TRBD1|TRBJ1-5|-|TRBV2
TGTGCCAGCAGTTATACAGGGGGCAATCAGCCCCAGCATTTT
CASSYTGGNQPQHF
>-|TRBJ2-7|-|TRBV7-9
TGTGCCAGCACCAGGGGCTACGAGCAGTACTTC
CASTRGYEQYF
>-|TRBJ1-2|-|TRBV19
TGTGCCAGTAGCCGGGTCCCGGCGAGCTATGGCTACACCTTC
CASSRVPASYGYTF
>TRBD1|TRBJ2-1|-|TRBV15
TGTGCCACCAGCACACCGAGGGGGACAGGGGCCTACAATGAGCAGTTCTTC
CATSTPRGTGAYNEQFF
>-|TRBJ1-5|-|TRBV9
TGTGCCAGCAGCCCCCGCGGGGAAGGGAATCAGCCCCAGCATTTT
CASSPRGEGNQPQHF
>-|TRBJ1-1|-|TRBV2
TGTGCCAGCAAAGATGGGGCACTCTTGAACACTGAAGCTTTCTTT
CASKDGALLNTEAFF
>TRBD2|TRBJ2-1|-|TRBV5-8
TGTGCCAGCAGCTTGGAGCGGGAGTACGTGAATGAGCAGTTCTTC
CASSLEREYVNEQFF
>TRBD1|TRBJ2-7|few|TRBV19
TGTGCCAGTAGTATGACAGGGGGGTCCTACGAGCAGTACTTC
CASSMTGGSYEQYF
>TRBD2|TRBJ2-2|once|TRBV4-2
TGTGCCAGCAGCCAAGACTGGGCTAGCGGGATTAGCGGACTCCTGAACACCGGGGAGCTGTTTTTT
CASSQDWASGISGLLNTGELFF
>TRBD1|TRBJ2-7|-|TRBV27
TGTGCCAGCAGTTTATTTGGGACAGGCTACGAGCAGTACTTC
CASSLFGTGYEQYF
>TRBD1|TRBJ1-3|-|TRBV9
TGTGCCAGCAGCGTAGCGGGACAGGCGATAAGGAACACCATATATTTT
CASSVAGQAIRNTIYF
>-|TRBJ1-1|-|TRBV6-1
TGTGCCAGCAGTGACTTTAGTGAATCAAATACTGAAGCTTTCTTT
CASSDFSESNTEAFF
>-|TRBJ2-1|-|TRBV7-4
TGTGCCAGCAGCTCCACCATGACTACAGATCTCTATGAGCAGTTCTTC
CASSSTMTTDLYEQFF
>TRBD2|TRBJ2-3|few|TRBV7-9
TGTGCCAGCAGCACCCTTGCGGGAGGGAAATTCACAGATACGCAGTATTTT
CASSTLAGGKFTDTQYF
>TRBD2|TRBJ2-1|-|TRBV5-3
TGTGCCAGAAGCGGGACTAGCGGTGAGTACAATGAGCAGTTCTTC
CARSGTSGEYNEQFF
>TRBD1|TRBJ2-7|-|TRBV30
TGTGCCTGGAGTGTGTCAGGGGGCTCCTACGAGCAGTACTTC
CAWSVSGGSYEQYF
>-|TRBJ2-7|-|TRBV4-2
TGTGCCAGCAGCCAAGACGAGGGCCTAGGGGAGCAGTACTTC
CASSQDEGLGEQYF
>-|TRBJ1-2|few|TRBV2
TGTGCCAGCAGTGATGGGCCGATTGGGGGCGCTCAGGGCTACACCTTC
CASSDGPIGGAQGYTF
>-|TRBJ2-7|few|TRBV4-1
TGCGCCAGCAGCCCTTATTATCCGGGACACGGTTACTACGAGCAGTACTTC
CASSPYYPGHGYYEQYF
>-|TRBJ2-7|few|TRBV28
TGTGCCAGCAGACCTGGTGGGCCACCTTACGAGCAGTACTTC
CASRPGGPPYEQYF
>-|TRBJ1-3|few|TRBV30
TGTGCCTGGAGTAGTCTGCCGGTTGGAAACACCATATATTTT
CAWSSLPVGNTIYF
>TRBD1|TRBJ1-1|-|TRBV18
TGTGCCAGCTCACCACGACAGGGGGCGAGGACTGAAGCTTTCTTT
CASSPRQGARTEAFF
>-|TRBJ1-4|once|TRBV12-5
TGTGCTAGTGGTTTGGTACCTGACTCAGATGAAAAACTGTTTTTT
CASGLVPDSDEKLFF
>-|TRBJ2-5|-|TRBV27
TGTGCCAGCAGTCCAAACAGGGTCCAAGAGACCCAGTACTTC
CASSPNRVQETQYF
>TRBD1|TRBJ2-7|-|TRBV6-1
TGTGCCAGCAGTGAACTGGACAGGGGGCACTGGGAGCAGTACTTC
CASSELDRGHWEQYF
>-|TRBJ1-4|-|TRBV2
TGTGCCAGCAGTCGGGCAACTAATGAAAAACTGTTTTTT
CASSRATNEKLFF